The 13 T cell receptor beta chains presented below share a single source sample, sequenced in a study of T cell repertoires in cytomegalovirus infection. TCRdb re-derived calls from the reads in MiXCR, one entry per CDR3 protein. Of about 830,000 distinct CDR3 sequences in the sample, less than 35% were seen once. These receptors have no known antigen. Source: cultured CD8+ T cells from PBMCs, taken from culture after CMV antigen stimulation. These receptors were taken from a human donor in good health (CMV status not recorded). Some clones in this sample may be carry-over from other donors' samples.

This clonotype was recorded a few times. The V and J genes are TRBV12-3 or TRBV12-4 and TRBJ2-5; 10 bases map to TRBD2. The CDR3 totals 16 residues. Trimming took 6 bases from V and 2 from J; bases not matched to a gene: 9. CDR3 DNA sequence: TGTGCCAGCAGGGGACTAGCGTATGGGGCGCAAGAGACCCAGTACTTC. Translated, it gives CASRGLAYGAQETQYF.

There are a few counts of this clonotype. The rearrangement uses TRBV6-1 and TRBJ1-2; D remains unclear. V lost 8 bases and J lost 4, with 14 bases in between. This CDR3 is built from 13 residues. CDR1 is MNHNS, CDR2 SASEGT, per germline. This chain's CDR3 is CASYDGRLYGYTF. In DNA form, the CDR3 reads TGTGCCAGCTATGATGGGCGTCTCTATGGCTACACCTTC.

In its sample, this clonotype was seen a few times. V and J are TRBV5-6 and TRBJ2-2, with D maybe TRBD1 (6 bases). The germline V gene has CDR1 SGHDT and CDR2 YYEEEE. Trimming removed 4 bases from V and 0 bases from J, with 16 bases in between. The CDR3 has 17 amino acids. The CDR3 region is CASSQEERTANTGELFF. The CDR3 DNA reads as TGTGCCAGCAGCCAAGAAGAAAGGACAGCGAACACCGGGGAGCTGTTTTTT.

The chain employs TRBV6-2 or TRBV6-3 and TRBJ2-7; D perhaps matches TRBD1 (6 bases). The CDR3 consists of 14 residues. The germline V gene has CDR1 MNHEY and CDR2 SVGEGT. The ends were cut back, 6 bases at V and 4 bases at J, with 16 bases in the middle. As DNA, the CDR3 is TGTGCCAGCAGCAGATCCGGGACAAAATACGAGCAGTACGTC. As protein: CASSRSGTKYEQYV.

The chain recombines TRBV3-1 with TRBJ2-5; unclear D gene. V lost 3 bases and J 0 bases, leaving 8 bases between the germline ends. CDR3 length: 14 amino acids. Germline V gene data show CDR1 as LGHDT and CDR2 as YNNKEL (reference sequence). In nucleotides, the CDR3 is TGTGCCAGCAGCCATCCAAGTAACCAAGAGACCCAGTACTTC. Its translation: CASSHPSNQETQYF.

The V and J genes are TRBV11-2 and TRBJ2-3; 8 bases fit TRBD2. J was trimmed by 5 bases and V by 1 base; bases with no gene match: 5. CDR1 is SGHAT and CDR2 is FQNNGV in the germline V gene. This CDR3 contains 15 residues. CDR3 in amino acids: CASSLARGVVDTQYF. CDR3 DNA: TGTGCCAGCAGCTTAGCGCGGGGGGTTGTAGATACGCAGTATTTT.

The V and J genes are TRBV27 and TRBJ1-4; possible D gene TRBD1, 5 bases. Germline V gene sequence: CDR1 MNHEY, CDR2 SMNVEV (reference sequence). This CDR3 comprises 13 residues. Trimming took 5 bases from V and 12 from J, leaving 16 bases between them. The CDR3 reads CASSRQGPNQLFF. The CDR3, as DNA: TGTGCCAGCAGTCGCCAGGGCCCTAATCAACTGTTTTTT.

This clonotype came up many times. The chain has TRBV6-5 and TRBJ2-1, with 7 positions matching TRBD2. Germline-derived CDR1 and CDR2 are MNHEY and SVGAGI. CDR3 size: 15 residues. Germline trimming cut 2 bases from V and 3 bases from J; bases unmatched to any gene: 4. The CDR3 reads CASSYGGTNYNEQFF. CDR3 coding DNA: TGTGCCAGCAGTTACGGAGGGACTAACTACAATGAGCAGTTCTTC.

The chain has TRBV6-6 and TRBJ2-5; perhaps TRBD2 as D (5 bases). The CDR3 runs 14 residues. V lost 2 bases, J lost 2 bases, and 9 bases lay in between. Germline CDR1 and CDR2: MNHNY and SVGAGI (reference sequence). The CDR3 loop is CASSYTGLQETQYF. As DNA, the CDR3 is TGTGCCAGCAGTTACACCGGACTTCAAGAGACCCAGTACTTC.

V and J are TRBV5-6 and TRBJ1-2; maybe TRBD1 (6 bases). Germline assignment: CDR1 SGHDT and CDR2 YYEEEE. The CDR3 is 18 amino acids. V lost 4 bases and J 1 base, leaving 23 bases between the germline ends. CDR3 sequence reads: CASSTRTAGLPHNYGYTF. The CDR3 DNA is TGTGCCAGCAGCACACGGACAGCCGGGTTGCCACATAACTATGGCTACACCTTC.

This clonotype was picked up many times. CDR3 amino acids: CASSYRGGNTEAFF. The CDR3 coding sequence is TGTGCCAGCAGTTATCGGGGGGGGAACACTGAAGCTTTCTTT. The chain joins TRBV12-3 or TRBV12-4 to TRBJ1-1, with D possibly TRBD1 on 5 matching bases. CDR3 length equals 14 residues. V was shortened by 4 bases and J by 1 base, with 10 bases between the two germline ends.

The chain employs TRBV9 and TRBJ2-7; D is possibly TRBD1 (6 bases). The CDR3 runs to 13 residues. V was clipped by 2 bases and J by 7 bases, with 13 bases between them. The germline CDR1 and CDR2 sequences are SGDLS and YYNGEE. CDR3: CASSVGDQGEQYV. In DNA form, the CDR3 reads TGTGCCAGCAGCGTGGGGGATCAGGGGGAGCAGTACGTC.

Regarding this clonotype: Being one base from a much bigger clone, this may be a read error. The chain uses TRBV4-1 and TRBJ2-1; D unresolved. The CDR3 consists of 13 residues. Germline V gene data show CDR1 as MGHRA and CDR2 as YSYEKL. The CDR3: CTSSLNPEDEQFF. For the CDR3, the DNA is TGCACCAGCAGCCTAAACCCCGAGGATGAGCAGTTCTTC.